This T cell receptor beta chain was sequenced in a study of cytomegalovirus exposure and HLA in healthy donors. The V segment lost 5 bases and the J segment 2 bases; nucleotides outside the gene matches: 4. This CDR3 is built from 14 residues. The germline V gene has CDR1 SNHLY and CDR2 FYNNEI. With 60 Vbeta and 13 Jbeta primers, the PCR was carried out. Only in-frame clones appear in the TCRdb table, and some are missing; sequencing was by immunoSEQ multiplex PCR. The sample records about 170,000 clones, around 80% being singletons. Sequenced material: PBMCs. The clonotype comes from a woman younger than 35 in good health and CMV-seronegative. The chain links TRBV2 to TRBJ2-7, with 9 bases lining up with TRBD1. The chain's CDR3 is CASSIQGAPYEQYF. CDR3 DNA: TGTGCCAGCAGTATACAGGGGGCCCCCTACGAGCAGTACTTC.